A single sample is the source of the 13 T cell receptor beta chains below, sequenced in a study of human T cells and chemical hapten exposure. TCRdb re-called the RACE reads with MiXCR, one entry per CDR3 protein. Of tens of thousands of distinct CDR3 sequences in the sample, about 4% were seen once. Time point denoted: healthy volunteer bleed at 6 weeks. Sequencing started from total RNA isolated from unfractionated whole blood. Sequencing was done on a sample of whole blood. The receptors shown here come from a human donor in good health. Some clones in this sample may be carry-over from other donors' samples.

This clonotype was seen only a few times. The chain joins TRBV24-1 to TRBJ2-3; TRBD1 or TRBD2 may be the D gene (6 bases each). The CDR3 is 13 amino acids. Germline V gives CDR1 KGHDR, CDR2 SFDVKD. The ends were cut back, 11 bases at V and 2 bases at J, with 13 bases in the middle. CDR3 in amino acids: CASKGGTTDTQYF. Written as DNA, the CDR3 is TGTGCCAGCAAAGGGGGGACCACAGATACGCAGTATTTT.

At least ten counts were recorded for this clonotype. CDR3 protein: CASKDERLTDTQYF. CDR3 DNA: TGTGCCAGCAAAGATGAGCGCCTCACAGATACGCAGTATTTT. This chain joins TRBV6-6 and TRBJ2-3; D gene uncertain. The CDR3 length is 14 residues. Germline V gene lookup returns CDR1 MNHNY and CDR2 SVGAGI (reference sequence). V was shortened by 7 bases and J by 2 bases, with 13 bases between the two germline ends.

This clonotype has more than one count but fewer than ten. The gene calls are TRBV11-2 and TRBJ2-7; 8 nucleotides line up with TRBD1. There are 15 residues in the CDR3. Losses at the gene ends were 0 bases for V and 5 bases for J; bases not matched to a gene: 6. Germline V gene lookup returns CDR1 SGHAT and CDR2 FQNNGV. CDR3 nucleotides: TGTGCCAGCAGCTTAGATCGGGCAGGGGGCGACGAGCAGTACTTC. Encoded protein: CASSLDRAGGDEQYF.

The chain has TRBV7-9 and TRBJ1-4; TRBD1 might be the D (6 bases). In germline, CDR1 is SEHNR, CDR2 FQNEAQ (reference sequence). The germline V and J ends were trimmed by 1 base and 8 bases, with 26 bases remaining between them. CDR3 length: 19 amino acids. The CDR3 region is CASSLGPALGGAIGEKLFF. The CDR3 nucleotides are TGTGCCAGCAGCTTAGGACCCGCTCTGGGGGGGGCGATAGGAGAAAAACTGTTTTTT.

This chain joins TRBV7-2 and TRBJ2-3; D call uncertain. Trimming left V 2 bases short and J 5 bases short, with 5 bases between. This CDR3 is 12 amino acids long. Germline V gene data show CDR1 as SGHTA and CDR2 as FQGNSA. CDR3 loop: CASSLSGDTQYF. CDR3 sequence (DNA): TGTGCCAGCAGCTTATCGGGAGATACGCAGTATTTT. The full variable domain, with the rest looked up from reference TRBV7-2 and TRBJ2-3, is GAGVSQSPSNKVTEKGKDVELRCDPISGHTALYWYRQSLGQGLEFLIYFQGNSAPDKSGLPSDRFSAERTGGSVSTLTIQRTQQEDSAVYLCASSLSGDTQYFGPGTRLTVL.

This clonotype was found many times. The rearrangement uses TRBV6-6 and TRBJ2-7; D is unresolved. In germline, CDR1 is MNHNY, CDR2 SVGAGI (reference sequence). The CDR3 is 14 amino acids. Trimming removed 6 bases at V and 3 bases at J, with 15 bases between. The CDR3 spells CASRPSLSSYEQYF. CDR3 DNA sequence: TGTGCCAGCAGGCCGAGCTTGTCCAGCTACGAGCAGTACTTC.

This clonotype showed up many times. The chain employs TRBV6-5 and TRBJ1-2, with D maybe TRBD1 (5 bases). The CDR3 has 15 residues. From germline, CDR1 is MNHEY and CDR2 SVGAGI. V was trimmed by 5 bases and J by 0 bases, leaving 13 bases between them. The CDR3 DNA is TGTGCCAGCAGTCCCGACAGACGAACTAACTATGGCTACACCTTC. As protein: CASSPDRRTNYGYTF.

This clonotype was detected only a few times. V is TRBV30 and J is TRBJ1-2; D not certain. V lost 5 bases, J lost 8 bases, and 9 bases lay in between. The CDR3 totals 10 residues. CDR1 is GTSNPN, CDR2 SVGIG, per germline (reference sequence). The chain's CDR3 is CAWERTGYTF. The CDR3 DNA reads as TGTGCCTGGGAACGTACAGGCTACACCTTC.

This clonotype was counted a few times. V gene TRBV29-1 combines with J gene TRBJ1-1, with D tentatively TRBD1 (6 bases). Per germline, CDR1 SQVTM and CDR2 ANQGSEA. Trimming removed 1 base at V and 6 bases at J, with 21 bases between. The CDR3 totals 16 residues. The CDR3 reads CSVEGLGTRATSEAFF. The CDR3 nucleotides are TGCAGCGTTGAAGGTTTAGGGACACGGGCGACGTCTGAAGCTTTCTTT.

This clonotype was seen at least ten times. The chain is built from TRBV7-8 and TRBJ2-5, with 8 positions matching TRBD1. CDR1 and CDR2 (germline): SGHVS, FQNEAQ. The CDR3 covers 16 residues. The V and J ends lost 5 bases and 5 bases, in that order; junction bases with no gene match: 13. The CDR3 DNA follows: TGTGCCAGCAGCCCTTCGGGGCAGGGGGCGCGGGAGACCCAGTACTTC. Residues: CASSPSGQGARETQYF. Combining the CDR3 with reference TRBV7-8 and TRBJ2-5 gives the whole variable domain GAGVSQSPRYKVAKRGQDVALRCDPISGHVSLFWYQQALGQGPEFLTYFQNEAQLDKSGLPSDRFFAERPEGSVSTLKIQRTQQEDSAVYLCASSPSGQGARETQYFGPGTRLLVL.

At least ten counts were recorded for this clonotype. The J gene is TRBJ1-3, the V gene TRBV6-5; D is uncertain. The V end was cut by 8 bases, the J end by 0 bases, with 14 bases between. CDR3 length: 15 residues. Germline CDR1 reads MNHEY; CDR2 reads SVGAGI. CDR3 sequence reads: CASGLEGGSGNTIYF. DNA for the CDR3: TGTGCCAGCGGACTTGAGGGCGGCTCTGGAAACACCATATATTTT.

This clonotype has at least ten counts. In nucleotides, the CDR3 is TGTGCCAGCAGCGTCGGGACTAGCGGCAATGAGCAGTTCTTC. This sequence encodes CASSVGTSGNEQFF. This sequence joins TRBV9 and TRBJ2-1; 11 nucleotides line up with TRBD2. Trimming at V came to 2 bases and at J to 6 bases, leaving 1 base not matched to a gene. The CDR3 consists of 14 residues. In germline, CDR1 is SGDLS, CDR2 YYNGEE.

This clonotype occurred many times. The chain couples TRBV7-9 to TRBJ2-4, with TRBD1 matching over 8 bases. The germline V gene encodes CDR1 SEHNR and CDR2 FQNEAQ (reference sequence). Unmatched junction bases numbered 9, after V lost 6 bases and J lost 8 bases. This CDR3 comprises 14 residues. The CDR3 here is CASSYSGGEDIQYF. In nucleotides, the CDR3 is TGTGCCAGCAGTTATTCAGGGGGCGAGGACATTCAGTACTTC. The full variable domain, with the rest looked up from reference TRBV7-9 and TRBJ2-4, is DTGVSQNPRHKITKRGQNVTFRCDPISEHNRLYWYRQTLGQGPEFLTYFQNEAQLEKSRLLSDRFSAERPKGSFSTLEIQRTEQGDSAMYLCASSYSGGEDIQYFGAGTRLSVL.